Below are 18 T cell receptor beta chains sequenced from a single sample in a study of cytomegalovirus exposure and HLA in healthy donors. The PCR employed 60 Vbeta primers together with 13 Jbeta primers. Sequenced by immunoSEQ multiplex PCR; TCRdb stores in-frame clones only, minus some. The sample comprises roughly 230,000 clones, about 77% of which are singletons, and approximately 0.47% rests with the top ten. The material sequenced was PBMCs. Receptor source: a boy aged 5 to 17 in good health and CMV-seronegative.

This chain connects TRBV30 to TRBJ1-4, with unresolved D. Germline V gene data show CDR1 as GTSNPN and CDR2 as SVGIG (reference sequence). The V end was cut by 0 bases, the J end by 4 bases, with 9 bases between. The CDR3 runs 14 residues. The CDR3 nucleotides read TGTGCCTGGAGTGTCCTGAGGGTTAATGAAAAACTGTTTTTT. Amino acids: CAWSVLRVNEKLFF.

The CDR3 loop is CASSIVAGGPDTQYF. CDR3 bases: TGTGCCAGTAGTATAGTTGCGGGGGGGCCGGATACGCAGTATTTT. The chain carries TRBV19 and TRBJ2-3, with TRBD2 matching 9 bases. This CDR3 comprises 15 residues. The J segment lost 6 bases and the V segment lost 1 base, leaving 5 bases of the junction unmatched. The germline V gene has CDR1 LNHDA and CDR2 SQIVND (reference sequence).

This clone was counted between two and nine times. The CDR3 bases are TGCGCCAGCAGCCCCACTAGCGGGGGGAGAGAGACCCAGTACTTC. Protein sequence: CASSPTSGGRETQYF. The chain recombines TRBV5-1 with TRBJ2-5, with TRBD2 matching 12 bases. CDR1 and CDR2 from the germline V gene are SGHRS and YFSETQ. J gave up 4 bases and V 4 bases, and 5 bases lay outside the gene matches. The CDR3 has 15 amino acids. Filled out from reference TRBV5-1 and TRBJ2-5, the complete variable domain reads KAGVTQTPRYLIKTRGQQVTLSCSPISGHRSVSWYQQTPGQGLQFLFEYFSETQRNKGNFPGRFSGRQFSNSRSEMNVSTLELGDSALYLCASSPTSGGRETQYFGPGTRLLVL.

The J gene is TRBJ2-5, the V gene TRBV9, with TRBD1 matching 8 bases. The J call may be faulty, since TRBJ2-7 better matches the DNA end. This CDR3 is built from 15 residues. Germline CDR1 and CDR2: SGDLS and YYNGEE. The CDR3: CASSSTGALSYEQYF. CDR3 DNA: TGTGCCAGCAGTTCGACAGGGGCCCTCTCCTACGAGCAGTACTTC.

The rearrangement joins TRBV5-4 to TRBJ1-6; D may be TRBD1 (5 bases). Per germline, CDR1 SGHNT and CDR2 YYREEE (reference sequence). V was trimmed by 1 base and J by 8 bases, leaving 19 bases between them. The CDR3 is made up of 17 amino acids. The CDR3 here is CASSLTNGWDSHSPLHF. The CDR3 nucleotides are TGTGCCAGCAGCTTGACTAATGGATGGGACTCACATTCACCCCTCCACTTT. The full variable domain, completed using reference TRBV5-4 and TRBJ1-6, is ETGVTQSPTHLIKTRGQQVTLRCSSQSGHNTVSWYQQALGQGPQFIFQYYREEENGRGNFPPRFSGLQFPNYSSELNVNALELDDSALYLCASSLTNGWDSHSPLHFGNGTRLTVT.

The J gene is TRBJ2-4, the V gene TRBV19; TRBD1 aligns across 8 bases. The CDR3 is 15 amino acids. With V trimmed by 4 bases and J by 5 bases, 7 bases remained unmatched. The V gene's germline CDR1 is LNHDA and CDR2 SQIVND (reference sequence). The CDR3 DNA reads TGTGCCAGTAGTAATTTCGGGACAGGAGAAAACATTCAGTACTTC. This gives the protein CASSNFGTGENIQYF.

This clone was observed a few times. The CDR3 spells CTSSQTGTSGRAIIYNEQFF. Here the CDR3 DNA reads TGCACCAGCAGCCAGACCGGGACTAGCGGGAGGGCCATTATTTACAATGAGCAGTTCTTC. The chain uses TRBV1 and TRBJ2-1; the DNA was not compared with TRBD2, the D call given in the table. TRBV1 is flagged as a pseudogene. CDR3 length equals 20 residues.

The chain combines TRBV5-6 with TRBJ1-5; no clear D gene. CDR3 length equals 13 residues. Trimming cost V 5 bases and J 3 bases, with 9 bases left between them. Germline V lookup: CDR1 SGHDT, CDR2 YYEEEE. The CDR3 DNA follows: TGTGCCAGCAGTTTATCCCCCAATCAGCCCCAGCATTTT. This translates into CASSLSPNQPQHF.

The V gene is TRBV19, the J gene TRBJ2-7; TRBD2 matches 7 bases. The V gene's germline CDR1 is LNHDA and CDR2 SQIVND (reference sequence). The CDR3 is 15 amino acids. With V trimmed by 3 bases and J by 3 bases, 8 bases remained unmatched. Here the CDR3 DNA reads TGTGCCAGTAGTATTGGTGCGGGAGCGGTCTACGAGCAGTACTTC. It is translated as CASSIGAGAVYEQYF.

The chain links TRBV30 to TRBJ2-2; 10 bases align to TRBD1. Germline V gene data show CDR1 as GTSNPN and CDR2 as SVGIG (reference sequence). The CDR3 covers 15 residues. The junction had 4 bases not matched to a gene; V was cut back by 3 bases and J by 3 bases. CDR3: CAWSTGTGDTGELFF. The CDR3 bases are TGTGCCTGGAGCACCGGGACAGGGGACACCGGGGAGCTGTTTTTT.

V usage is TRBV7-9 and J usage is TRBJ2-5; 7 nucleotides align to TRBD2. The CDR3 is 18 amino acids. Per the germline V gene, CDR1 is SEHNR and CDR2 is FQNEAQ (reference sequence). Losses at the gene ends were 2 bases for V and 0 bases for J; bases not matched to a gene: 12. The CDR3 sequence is CASSLPLGGKGNQETQYF. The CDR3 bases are TGTGCCAGCAGCTTACCCCTCGGGGGGAAGGGGAACCAAGAGACCCAGTACTTC.

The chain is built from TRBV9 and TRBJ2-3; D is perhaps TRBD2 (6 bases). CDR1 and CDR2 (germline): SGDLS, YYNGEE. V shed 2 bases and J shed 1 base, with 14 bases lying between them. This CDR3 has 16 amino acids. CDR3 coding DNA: TGTGCCAGCAGCGTGCGGTGGGGGGACCGCACAGATACGCAGTATTTT. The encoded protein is CASSVRWGDRTDTQYF.

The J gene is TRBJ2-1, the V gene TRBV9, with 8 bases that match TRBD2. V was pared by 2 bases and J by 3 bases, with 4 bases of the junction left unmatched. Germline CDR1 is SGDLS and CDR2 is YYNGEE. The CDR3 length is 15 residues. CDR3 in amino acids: CASSVASGFYNEQFF. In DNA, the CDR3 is TGTGCCAGCAGCGTGGCTAGCGGGTTCTACAATGAGCAGTTCTTC. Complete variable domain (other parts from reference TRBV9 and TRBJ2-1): DSGVTQTPKHLITATGQRVTLRCSPRSGDLSVYWYQQSLDQGLQFLIQYYNGEERAKGNILERFSAQQFPDLHSELNLSSLELGDSALYFCASSVASGFYNEQFFGPGTRLTVL.

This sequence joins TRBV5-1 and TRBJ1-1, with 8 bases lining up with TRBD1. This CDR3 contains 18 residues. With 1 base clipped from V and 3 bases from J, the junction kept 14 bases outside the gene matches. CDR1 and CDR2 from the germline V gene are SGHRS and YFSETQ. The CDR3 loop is CASSLSPHPDRDDTEAFF. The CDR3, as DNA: TGCGCCAGCAGCTTGAGCCCACACCCGGACAGGGACGACACTGAAGCTTTCTTT. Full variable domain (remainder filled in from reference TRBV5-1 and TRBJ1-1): KAGVTQTPRYLIKTRGQQVTLSCSPISGHRSVSWYQQTPGQGLQFLFEYFSETQRNKGNFPGRFSGRQFSNSRSEMNVSTLELGDSALYLCASSLSPHPDRDDTEAFFGQGTRLTVV.

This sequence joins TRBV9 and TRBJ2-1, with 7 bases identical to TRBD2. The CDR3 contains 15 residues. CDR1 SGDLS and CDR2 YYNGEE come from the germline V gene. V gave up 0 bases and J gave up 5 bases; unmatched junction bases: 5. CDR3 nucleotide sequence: TGTGCCAGCAGCGTAGAGGCGGGGGAAGACAATGAGCAGTTCTTC. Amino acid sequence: CASSVEAGEDNEQFF. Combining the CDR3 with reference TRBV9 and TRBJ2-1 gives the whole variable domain DSGVTQTPKHLITATGQRVTLRCSPRSGDLSVYWYQQSLDQGLQFLIQYYNGEERAKGNILERFSAQQFPDLHSELNLSSLELGDSALYFCASSVEAGEDNEQFFGPGTRLTVL.

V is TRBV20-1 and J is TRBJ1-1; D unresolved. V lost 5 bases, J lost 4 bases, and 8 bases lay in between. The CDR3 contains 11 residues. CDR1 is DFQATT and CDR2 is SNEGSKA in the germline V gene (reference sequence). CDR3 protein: CSALRVTEAFF. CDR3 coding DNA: TGCAGTGCTCTGAGGGTCACTGAAGCTTTCTTT.

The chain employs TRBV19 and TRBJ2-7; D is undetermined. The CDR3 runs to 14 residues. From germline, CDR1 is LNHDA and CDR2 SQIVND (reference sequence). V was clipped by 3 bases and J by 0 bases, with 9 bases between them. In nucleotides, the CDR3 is TGTGCCAGTAGTATGGTGGGCGACTCCTACGAGCAGTACTTC. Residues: CASSMVGDSYEQYF.

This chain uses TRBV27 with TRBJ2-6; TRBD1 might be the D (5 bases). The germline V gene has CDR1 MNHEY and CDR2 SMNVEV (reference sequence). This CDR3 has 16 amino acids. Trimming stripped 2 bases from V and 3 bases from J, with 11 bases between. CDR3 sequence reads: CASSLVTGLGANVLTF. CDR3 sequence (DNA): TGTGCCAGCAGTTTAGTAACAGGCCTTGGGGCCAACGTCCTGACTTTC.